This passage covers 26 T cell receptor beta chains from one sample sequenced in a study of beta chain features in type 1 diabetes. Study-level results: Type 1 diabetes patients showed a moderate but significant shortening of TCRB CDR3s in all four CD4+ subsets.

Expressed TCRB transcripts were sequenced, since all the RNA that had been isolated was reverse transcribed. Assay used: immunoSEQ multiplex PCR; TCRdb lists only in-frame clones, some missing. The sample includes fewer than 350,000 clones, approximately 16% seen only once; the top ten take roughly 0.015%. These TCRs' antigens remain unknown. The sequenced material came from naive CD4+ T cells from blood. These receptors were collected from a man younger than 35 with type 1 diabetes.

The J gene is TRBJ2-7, the V gene TRBV27; 10 nucleotides match TRBD1. CDR1 and CDR2 from the germline V gene are MNHEY and SMNVEV (reference sequence). The CDR3 covers 13 residues. Trimming took 6 bases from V and 3 from J; bases not matched to a gene: 2. CDR3 protein: CASSRTGGYEQYF. CDR3 nucleotide sequence: TGTGCCAGCAGCAGGACAGGGGGCTACGAGCAGTACTTC.

This rearrangement joins TRBV7-9 to TRBJ2-3; no reliable D call. Per the germline V gene, CDR1 is SEHNR and CDR2 is FQNEAQ (reference sequence). With 5 bases removed from V and 1 base from J, the gap between germline ends came to 10 bases. CDR3 size: 14 residues. The CDR3 spells CASSPVGGTDTQYF. The CDR3 DNA is TGTGCCAGCAGCCCCGTCGGTGGCACAGATACGCAGTATTTT.

This clone occurred a few times. CDR3 coding DNA: TGTGCCAGCAGCAGGACCGGGACAGGGTTCGGGACCCAGTACTTC. Protein: CASSRTGTGFGTQYF. V is TRBV21-1 and J is TRBJ2-5; TRBD1, as called in the table, went unchecked against the DNA. TRBV21-1 is annotated as a pseudogene. This CDR3 is built from 15 residues.

The chain combines TRBV5-4 with TRBJ2-1; 10 bases align to TRBD1. V lost 0 bases and J lost 0; bases outside the gene matches: 9. Per germline, CDR1 SGHNT and CDR2 YYREEE (reference sequence). This CDR3 has 19 amino acids. The CDR3 nucleotides are TGTGCCAGCAGCTTGGGGGGGACAGGGGACATTAGCTCCTACAATGAGCAGTTCTTC. Translated: CASSLGGTGDISSYNEQFF.

The V and J genes are TRBV29-1 and TRBJ2-1; D is possibly TRBD1 (6 bases). This CDR3 has 18 amino acids. Germline CDR1 and CDR2: SQVTM and ANQGSEA. V gave up 5 bases and J gave up 9 bases, with 32 bases separating them. CDR3 residues: CSVLSRPRGSGEPGEQFF. CDR3 in DNA: TGCAGCGTTCTGAGTAGGCCCAGGGGATCAGGAGAACCGGGTGAGCAGTTCTTC.

The sample holds a few counts of this clone. The chain employs TRBV18 and TRBJ1-1, with 7 bases lining up with TRBD1. The germline gives CDR1 KGHSH, CDR2 LQKENI. This CDR3 region has 14 residues. Trimming cost V 5 bases and J 6 bases; bases outside gene matches: 9. The CDR3 sequence: CASSTTGRSAEAFF. The DNA for the CDR3 is TGTGCCAGCTCAACGACAGGGAGGTCGGCTGAAGCTTTCTTT.

This clone came up a few times. The chain's CDR3 is CAWRGLAGTGELFF. CDR3 sequence (DNA): TGTGCCTGGAGGGGACTAGCGGGGACCGGGGAGCTGTTTTTT. V gene TRBV30 combines with J gene TRBJ2-2; 13 bases are a match to TRBD2. Unmatched junction bases numbered 0, after V lost 3 bases and J lost 5 bases. The CDR3 is made up of 14 amino acids. The germline gives CDR1 GTSNPN, CDR2 SVGIG (reference sequence).

In regard to this clone: This sample includes further DNA sequences coding for the same CDR3. The J gene is TRBJ2-1, the V gene TRBV18; 11 bases map to TRBD2. CDR1 is KGHSH and CDR2 is LQKENI in the germline V gene. The CDR3 totals 14 residues. Germline trimming cut 3 bases from V and 5 bases from J; bases unmatched to any gene: 0. The CDR3 protein is CASSPTSGNNEQFF. In DNA, the CDR3 is TGTGCCAGCTCACCGACTAGCGGGAACAATGAGCAGTTCTTC.

This clone was seen only a few times. The chain recombines TRBV28 with TRBJ1-2; TRBD1 might be the D (5 bases). V lost 10 bases to trimming and J lost 2 bases, with 17 bases between them. Germline V gene data show CDR1 as MDHEN and CDR2 as SYDVKM. The CDR3 length is 14 residues. Written as DNA, the CDR3 is TGTGCCACTACGTCCGGGCAGGGAAACTATGGCTACACCTTC. Translating it yields CATTSGQGNYGYTF.

This sequence joins TRBV7-8 and TRBJ2-2; a possible D gene is TRBD2 (6 bases). The V and J ends lost 3 bases and 5 bases respectively, with 13 bases between them. CDR1 is SGHVS, CDR2 FQNEAQ, per germline. The CDR3 is 15 amino acids. DNA of the CDR3: TGTGCCAGCAGCTTCAGGAGGGTGTGGACCGGGGAGCTGTTTTTT. As protein: CASSFRRVWTGELFF.

With regard to this clone: Other DNA sequences from this sample encode an identical CDR3 as well. The chain employs TRBV29-1 and TRBJ2-7; 7 nucleotides line up with TRBD2. This CDR3 contains 14 residues. Germline CDR1 and CDR2: SQVTM and ANQGSEA. V lost 4 bases and J lost 0; bases outside the gene matches: 6. In nucleotides, the CDR3 is TGCAGCGTTGGGGGGAGGGGCGGCTCCTACGAGCAGTACTTC. Its protein product is CSVGGRGGSYEQYF.

In the case of this clone: The same CDR3 also results from other DNA sequences found in this sample. V is TRBV4-2 and J is TRBJ2-7, with D hard to call. V was trimmed by 0 bases and J by 4 bases, leaving 4 bases between them. CDR3 length equals 12 residues. Germline lookup yields CDR1 LGHNA and CDR2 YNFKEQ. The CDR3: CASSQDRYEQYF. The CDR3, as DNA: TGTGCCAGCAGCCAAGACCGGTACGAGCAGTACTTC.

The sample holds a few counts of this clone. V gene TRBV18 combines with J gene TRBJ1-4; D might be TRBD1 (5 bases). This CDR3 has 16 amino acids. Germline V gene lookup returns CDR1 KGHSH and CDR2 LQKENI. With 3 bases removed from V and 4 bases from J, the gap between germline ends came to 15 bases. For the CDR3, the DNA is TGTGCCAGCTCACCTGGTCCCCCGGGACTTAATGAAAAACTGTTTTTT. Translation: CASSPGPPGLNEKLFF.

This clone was detected only a few times. The CDR3 here is CATSRDSFQLHEQFF. CDR3 coding DNA: TGTGCCACCAGCAGAGATTCTTTCCAACTCCATGAGCAGTTCTTC. The V and J genes are TRBV15 and TRBJ2-1, with D unclear. V was shortened by 0 bases and J by 8 bases, with 14 bases between the two germline ends. The germline V gene has CDR1 LNHNV and CDR2 YYDKDF (reference sequence). The CDR3 contains 15 residues.

This clone appeared a few times. The J gene is TRBJ1-2, the V gene TRBV5-6; 8 positions agree with TRBD1. From germline, CDR1 is SGHDT and CDR2 YYEEEE. The V segment lost 6 bases and the J segment 6 bases; nucleotides outside the gene matches: 7. The CDR3 totals 13 residues. Here the CDR3 DNA reads TGTGCCAGCACCCCTGGACAGGGTAATGGCTACACCTTC. It translates to CASTPGQGNGYTF. The entire variable domain, with the rest obtained from reference TRBV5-6 and TRBJ1-2, is as follows: DAGVTQSPTHLIKTRGQQVTLRCSPKSGHDTVSWYQQALGQGPQFIFQYYEEEERQRGNFPDRFSGHQFPNYSSELNVNALLLGDSALYLCASTPGQGNGYTFGSGTRLTVV.

The table lists this clone with a few counts. The chain combines TRBV30 with TRBJ1-2, with TRBD1 matching over 9 bases. In germline, CDR1 is GTSNPN, CDR2 SVGIG (reference sequence). The V and J ends lost 3 bases and 8 bases, in that order; junction bases with no gene match: 10. The CDR3 is made up of 14 amino acids. The CDR3 coding sequence is TGTGCCTGGAGCGCCTCACAGGGGGCTGGCGGCTACACCTTC. Protein product: CAWSASQGAGGYTF.

The CDR3 is CASSPVGGAQRGYGYTF. As DNA, the CDR3 is TGTGCCAGCTCACCAGTTGGAGGGGCACAGAGAGGCTATGGCTACACCTTC. The chain links TRBV18 to TRBJ1-2; a possible D gene is TRBD1 (5 bases). V shed 2 bases and J shed 4 bases, with 20 bases lying between them. CDR1 KGHSH and CDR2 LQKENI come from the germline V gene. The length of the CDR3 is 17 residues.

This chain uses TRBV7-2 with TRBJ2-5, with D hard to call. Per the germline V gene, CDR1 is SGHTA and CDR2 is FQGNSA. Trimming removed 1 base from V and 1 base from J, with 7 bases in between. The CDR3 runs to 14 residues. The CDR3 region has the DNA TGTGCCAGCAGCTTAGTCACAACCCAAGAGACCCAGTACTTC. It encodes CASSLVTTQETQYF. Combining the CDR3 with reference TRBV7-2 and TRBJ2-5 gives the whole variable domain GAGVSQSPSNKVTEKGKDVELRCDPISGHTALYWYRQSLGQGLEFLIYFQGNSAPDKSGLPSDRFSAERTGGSVSTLTIQRTQQEDSAVYLCASSLVTTQETQYFGPGTRLLVL.

The rearrangement links TRBV6-4 to TRBJ2-1, with no clear D. V was shortened by 1 base and J by 4 bases, with 8 bases between the two germline ends. The germline V gene encodes CDR1 MRHNA and CDR2 SNTAGT. This CDR3 has 14 amino acids. The CDR3 reads CASSDFPVYNEQFF. DNA for the CDR3: TGTGCCAGCAGTGACTTCCCAGTTTACAATGAGCAGTTCTTC.

Only a few counts were recorded for this clone. The chain carries TRBV4-1 and TRBJ2-5; 13 nucleotides match TRBD2. J gave up 5 bases and V 4 bases, and 4 bases lay outside the gene matches. The length of the CDR3 is 15 residues. The germline V gene encodes CDR1 MGHRA and CDR2 YSYEKL. The chain's CDR3 is CASSLLTSGGETQYF. The CDR3 bases are TGCGCCAGCAGCCTTTTGACTAGCGGGGGGGAGACCCAGTACTTC.

J is TRBJ2-2 and V is TRBV5-1, with a tentative D call TRBD1 (5 bases). Germline V CDR1 and CDR2: SGHRS, YFSETQ. V shed 0 bases and J shed 4 bases, with 7 bases lying between them. The CDR3 length is 14 residues. CDR3 DNA sequence: TGCGCCAGCAGCTTGGAGGGGCCCACCGGGGAGCTGTTTTTT. Translated, it gives CASSLEGPTGELFF.

This chain uses TRBV2 with TRBJ2-1, with 11 bases aligning to TRBD2. The junction had 2 bases not matched to a gene; V was cut back by 4 bases and J by 0 bases. This CDR3 has 16 residues. Germline V gives CDR1 SNHLY, CDR2 FYNNEI. Here the CDR3 reads CASSGTSGFSYNEQFF. The CDR3 region has the DNA TGTGCCAGCAGTGGGACTAGCGGGTTCTCCTACAATGAGCAGTTCTTC.

The chain joins TRBV5-4 to TRBJ2-5, with a weak D call TRBD1 (6 bases). Trimming stripped 4 bases from V and 2 bases from J, with 12 bases between. There are 14 residues in the CDR3. The germline V gene has CDR1 SGHNT and CDR2 YYREEE (reference sequence). Here the CDR3 DNA reads TGTGCCAGCAGCCCCTGGACAGCTCAAGAGACCCAGTACTTC. Its protein is CASSPWTAQETQYF.

This clone was seen more than once but under ten times. V usage is TRBV6-6 and J usage is TRBJ2-7; TRBD2 aligns across 8 bases. The trim removed 2 bases at V and 5 bases at J, leaving 8 bases unmatched. The CDR3 totals 15 residues. Looked up from germline, CDR1 is MNHNY and CDR2 is SVGAGI (reference sequence). The CDR3 sequence is CASSYTGGPTNEQYF. CDR3 DNA: TGTGCCAGCAGTTACACGGGAGGGCCCACAAACGAGCAGTACTTC.

V is TRBV5-6 and J is TRBJ2-3; no definite D call. V was trimmed by 2 bases and J by 5 bases, leaving 6 bases between them. Germline V lookup: CDR1 SGHDT, CDR2 YYEEEE. This CDR3 is 12 amino acids long. The CDR3 spells CASSFGVDTQYF. The CDR3 region has the DNA TGTGCCAGCAGCTTTGGAGTAGATACGCAGTATTTT.

This chain links TRBV5-1 with TRBJ2-1; the D gene is possibly TRBD2 (6 bases). The length of the CDR3 is 16 residues. Trimming cost V 0 bases and J 9 bases, with 19 bases left between them. Germline V gene data show CDR1 as SGHRS and CDR2 as YFSETQ. The CDR3 nucleotides read TGCGCCAGCAGCTTGGCGGACTATCCCAAAGCAATTGAGCAGTTCTTC. Its translation: CASSLADYPKAIEQFF.